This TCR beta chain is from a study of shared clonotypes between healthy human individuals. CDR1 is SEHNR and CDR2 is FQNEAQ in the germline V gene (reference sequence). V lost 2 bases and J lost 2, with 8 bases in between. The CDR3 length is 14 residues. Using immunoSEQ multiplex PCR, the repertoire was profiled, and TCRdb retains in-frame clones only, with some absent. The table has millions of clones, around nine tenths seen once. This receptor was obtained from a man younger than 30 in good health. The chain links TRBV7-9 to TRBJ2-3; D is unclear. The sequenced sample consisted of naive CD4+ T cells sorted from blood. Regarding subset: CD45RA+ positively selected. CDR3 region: CASSLPTNTDTQYF. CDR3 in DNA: TGTGCCAGCAGCTTACCTACCAACACAGATACGCAGTATTTT.